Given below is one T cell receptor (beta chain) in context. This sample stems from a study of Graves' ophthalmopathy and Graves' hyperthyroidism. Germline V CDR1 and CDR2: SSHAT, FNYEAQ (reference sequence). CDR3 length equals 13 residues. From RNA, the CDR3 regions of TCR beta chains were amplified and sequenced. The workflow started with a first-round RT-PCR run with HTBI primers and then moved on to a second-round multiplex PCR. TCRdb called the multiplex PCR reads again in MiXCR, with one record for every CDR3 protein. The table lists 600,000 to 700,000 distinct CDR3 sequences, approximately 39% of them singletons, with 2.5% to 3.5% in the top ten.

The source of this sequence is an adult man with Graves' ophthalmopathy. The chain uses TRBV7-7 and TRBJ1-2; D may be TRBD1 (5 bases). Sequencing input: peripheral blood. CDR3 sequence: CASPTGHNYGYTF. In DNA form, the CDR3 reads TGTGCTAGCCCCACAGGACACAACTATGGCTACACCTTC.